This TCR beta chain derives from a study of blood T cells in healthy people across ages. Researchers collected about 9.1 milliliters of peripheral blood from every single donor. Per-sample PBMC isolation yielded at least 7 million cells. With a J-beta primer mix and a sample-barcoded 5' primer, a second PCR ran 7 to 11 cycles. The authors tagged each cDNA molecule using a template-switch adaptor with 12 random nucleotides. TCRdb reprocessed the 5' RACE reads with MiXCR, giving one entry per CDR3 protein. The sample lists around 700,000 distinct CDR3 sequences, 25% occurring once. The CDR3 length is 17 residues. Germline CDR1 reads SGDLS; CDR2 reads YYNGEE. Trimming removed 3 bases at V and 0 bases at J, with 15 bases between. These data also featured in a second study, about T cells of mothers and their children. That source adds: M1S, a second-PCR primer, added sample barcodes and 2-4 random nucleotides.

This chain joins TRBV9 and TRBJ1-4, with a possible D match to TRBD1 (5 bases). Input material: blood. This TCR derives from a boy between 5 and 17 years old in good health. The CDR3 nucleotides read TGTGCCAGCAGCGCCGACAGTTCCCTTGCAACTAATGAAAAACTGTTTTTT. It encodes CASSADSSLATNEKLFF. Looking up the rest from reference TRBV9 and TRBJ1-4 gives the full variable domain: DSGVTQTPKHLITATGQRVTLRCSPRSGDLSVYWYQQSLDQGLQFLIQYYNGEERAKGNILERFSAQQFPDLHSELNLSSLELGDSALYFCASSADSSLATNEKLFFGSGTQLSVL.